The clone carrying this TCR beta chain has just a few counts. These data come from a study of Ad26.COV2.S vaccination and SARS-CoV-2 variants. Study context: Dosing was one shot or two shots 56 days apart.

Assay used: immunoSEQ multiplex PCR; TCRdb lists only in-frame clones, some missing. In the table there are fewer than 500,000 clones, about 90% of which are singletons. Treatment reported: about 20 received Ad26.COV2.S at low or high dose, single or two shots; 5 received placebo; per-sample allocation not given. Specimens were obtained on day 63 following the first vaccine or placebo injection. The shot given was an Ad26 vector that makes Wuhan-strain SARS-CoV-2 spike. This CDR3 comprises 15 residues. In germline, CDR1 is MNHEY, CDR2 SVGEGT. V gave up 6 bases and J gave up 5 bases; unmatched junction bases: 8.

This specimen consisted of peripheral blood, obtained in a trial of Ad26.COV2.S vaccine versus placebo. The clonotype comes from a person aged 18 to 59 who received the Ad26.COV2.S COVID-19 vaccine or a placebo. The chain has TRBV6-2 or TRBV6-3 and TRBJ2-3, with 10 bases identical to TRBD1. The CDR3 is CASSSIGQGEDTQYF. CDR3 coding DNA: TGTGCCAGCAGCTCTATCGGACAGGGGGAAGATACGCAGTATTTT.